This is a list of T cell receptor beta chains from one sample in a study of blood T cell repertoires in COVID-19. Assay used: immunoSEQ multiplex PCR; TCRdb lists only in-frame clones, some missing. The table includes about 160,000 clones, approximately 85% detected once. Sequencing used peripheral blood. The source of these receptors is a man in his forties who had recovered from COVID-19. CDR3s include the opening cysteine and the closing phenylalanine or tryptophan. The D gene is left open where the match is weak. Size values are once, few and many counts, or a class for expanded clones, and some rows have none.

clone_size: .
v_call: TRBV9
j_call: TRBJ2-3
d_call: .
cdr3_aa: CASSGLGAGARTQYF
cdr3_nt: TGTGCCAGCAGTGGGTTAGGGGCGGGGGCCCGTACGCAGTATTTT

clone_size: once
v_call: TRBV5-8
j_call: TRBJ2-1
d_call: TRBD2
cdr3_aa: CASSSDPAGRHEQFF
cdr3_nt: TGTGCCAGCAGCTCTGATCCAGCGGGACGGCATGAGCAGTTCTTC

clone_size: once
v_call: TRBV18
j_call: TRBJ2-3
d_call: TRBD1
cdr3_aa: CASSLSPGQGLDTQYF
cdr3_nt: TGTGCCAGCTCACTATCTCCGGGACAGGGGTTAGATACGCAGTATTTT

clone_size: .
v_call: TRBV7-9
j_call: TRBJ1-4
d_call: .
cdr3_aa: CASSSSVQWNEKLFF
cdr3_nt: TGTGCCAGCAGCTCTTCTGTACAGTGGAATGAAAAACTGTTTTTT

clone_size: .
v_call: TRBV12-3/TRBV12-4
j_call: TRBJ1-2
d_call: .
cdr3_aa: CASSPGLGYGYTF
cdr3_nt: TGTGCCAGCAGTCCGGGACTTGGCTATGGCTACACCTTC

clone_size: .
v_call: TRBV19
j_call: TRBJ1-2
d_call: .
cdr3_aa: CASSNTQGAVGYTF
cdr3_nt: TGTGCCAGTAGTAACACACAGGGTGCGGTTGGCTACACCTTC

clone_size: .
v_call: TRBV6-1
j_call: TRBJ2-7
d_call: TRBD2
cdr3_aa: CASSEGLAASYEQYF
cdr3_nt: TGTGCCAGCAGTGAAGGACTAGCGGCCTCCTACGAGCAGTACTTC

clone_size: .
v_call: TRBV11-2
j_call: TRBJ2-7
d_call: .
cdr3_aa: CASSPSPGVEQYF
cdr3_nt: TGTGCCAGCAGCCCAAGCCCAGGGGTCGAGCAGTACTTC

clone_size: .
v_call: TRBV5-4
j_call: TRBJ2-2
d_call: TRBD2
cdr3_aa: CASSFTSGGAVGELFF
cdr3_nt: TGTGCCAGCAGCTTCACTAGCGGGGGGGCCGTCGGGGAGCTGTTTTTT

clone_size: few
v_call: TRBV28
j_call: TRBJ1-5
d_call: .
cdr3_aa: CASTQVVGSQPQHF
cdr3_nt: TGTGCCAGCACCCAGGTGGTGGGGAGTCAGCCCCAGCATTTT

clone_size: .
v_call: TRBV9
j_call: TRBJ2-1
d_call: .
cdr3_aa: CASSPRANFNEQFF
cdr3_nt: TGTGCCAGCAGCCCGAGGGCTAATTTCAATGAGCAGTTCTTC

clone_size: .
v_call: TRBV10-3
j_call: TRBJ2-3
d_call: TRBD2
cdr3_aa: CAISESAGGLLLTSSTDTQYF
cdr3_nt: TGTGCCATCAGTGAGTCAGCGGGGGGGCTTTTATTGACTTCTAGCACAGATACGCAGTATTTT

clone_size: .
v_call: TRBV23-1
j_call: TRBJ2-2
d_call: TRBD1
cdr3_aa: CASTQNRGPFGELFF
cdr3_nt: TGCGCCAGCACGCAGAACAGGGGGCCGTTCGGGGAGCTGTTTTTT

clone_size: .
v_call: TRBV11-2
j_call: TRBJ2-1
d_call: TRBD1
cdr3_aa: CATTVRGQGAEGYNEQFF
cdr3_nt: TGTGCCACCACAGTTAGGGGACAGGGGGCTGAGGGGTACAATGAGCAGTTCTTC

clone_size: once
v_call: TRBV5-5
j_call: TRBJ2-7
d_call: .
cdr3_aa: CASSLDTFSYEQYF
cdr3_nt: TGTGCCAGCAGCTTGGACACCTTCTCCTACGAGCAGTACTTC

clone_size: .
v_call: TRBV7-2
j_call: TRBJ1-1
d_call: .
cdr3_aa: CASSLASMNTEAFF
cdr3_nt: TGTGCCAGCAGCTTAGCTTCCATGAACACTGAAGCTTTCTTT

clone_size: .
v_call: TRBV4-3
j_call: TRBJ2-7
d_call: TRBD1
cdr3_aa: CASSRVAVGQGAREQYF
cdr3_nt: TGCGCCAGCAGCCGAGTAGCGGTGGGACAGGGGGCGCGCGAGCAGTACTTC

clone_size: .
v_call: TRBV11-3
j_call: TRBJ2-7
d_call: .
cdr3_aa: CASSLPHNAIYEQYF
cdr3_nt: TGTGCCAGCAGCTTACCGCATAACGCGATCTACGAGCAGTACTTC

clone_size: few
v_call: TRBV27
j_call: TRBJ1-2
d_call: .
cdr3_aa: CASSRVYGYTF
cdr3_nt: TGTGCCAGCAGTCGGGTCTATGGCTACACCTTC

clone_size: .
v_call: TRBV5-6
j_call: TRBJ1-1
d_call: .
cdr3_aa: CASSLEAVRTEAFF
cdr3_nt: TGTGCCAGCAGCTTGGAGGCGGTGCGCACTGAAGCTTTCTTT

clone_size: .
v_call: TRBV28
j_call: TRBJ1-1
d_call: TRBD1
cdr3_aa: CASSLLQGISTEAFF
cdr3_nt: TGTGCCAGCAGTTTGCTACAGGGGATATCCACTGAAGCTTTCTTT

clone_size: once
v_call: TRBV28
j_call: TRBJ2-1
d_call: TRBD1
cdr3_aa: CASSLTGGSEQFF
cdr3_nt: TGTGCCAGCAGTTTGACAGGGGGCAGTGAGCAGTTCTTC

clone_size: .
v_call: TRBV7-8
j_call: TRBJ2-1
d_call: TRBD1
cdr3_aa: CASSQRRTGGTNEQFF
cdr3_nt: TGTGCCAGCAGCCAGAGGAGGACAGGGGGCACGAATGAGCAGTTCTTC

clone_size: .
v_call: TRBV27
j_call: TRBJ2-7
d_call: TRBD2
cdr3_aa: CATGLAGKSSYEQYF
cdr3_nt: TGTGCCACTGGACTAGCGGGAAAGAGCTCCTACGAGCAGTACTTC

clone_size: .
v_call: TRBV7-9
j_call: TRBJ1-2
d_call: .
cdr3_aa: CASSLSENYGYTF
cdr3_nt: TGTGCCAGCAGCTTGAGCGAGAACTATGGCTACACCTTC

clone_size: .
v_call: TRBV11-2
j_call: TRBJ2-3
d_call: TRBD2
cdr3_aa: CASSLGTSGGEQYF
cdr3_nt: TGTGCCAGCAGCTTAGGGACTAGCGGGGGGGAGCAGTATTTT

clone_size: .
v_call: TRBV5-8
j_call: TRBJ1-1
d_call: .
cdr3_aa: CASSGLGRMNTEAFF
cdr3_nt: TGTGCCAGCAGCGGGCTGGGGAGGATGAACACTGAAGCTTTCTTT

clone_size: .
v_call: TRBV6-6
j_call: TRBJ2-5
d_call: TRBD2
cdr3_aa: CASSSSGGALETQYF
cdr3_nt: TGTGCCAGCAGCAGCAGCGGGGGGGCCCTGGAGACCCAGTACTTC

clone_size: .
v_call: TRBV4-1
j_call: TRBJ1-4
d_call: TRBD1
cdr3_aa: CASSLGQGAQVEKLFF
cdr3_nt: TGCGCCAGCAGCCTGGGACAGGGGGCGCAGGTTGAAAAACTGTTTTTT

clone_size: once
v_call: TRBV27
j_call: TRBJ1-3
d_call: .
cdr3_aa: CASSLSGANTIYF
cdr3_nt: TGTGCCAGCAGTTTATCAGGGGCAAACACCATATATTTT

clone_size: .
v_call: TRBV7-2
j_call: TRBJ2-3
d_call: TRBD2
cdr3_aa: CASSVRLAGNTDTQYF
cdr3_nt: TGTGCCAGCAGCGTCCGACTAGCGGGGAACACAGATACGCAGTATTTT

clone_size: many
v_call: TRBV28
j_call: TRBJ1-5
d_call: .
cdr3_aa: CASNVPGNQPQHF
cdr3_nt: TGTGCCAGCAACGTACCGGGGAACCAGCCCCAGCATTTT

clone_size: .
v_call: TRBV4-3
j_call: TRBJ2-1
d_call: .
cdr3_aa: CASSQDFGGASKQFF
cdr3_nt: TGCGCCAGCAGCCAAGATTTTGGCGGGGCTAGCAAGCAGTTCTTC

clone_size: .
v_call: TRBV7-9
j_call: TRBJ1-4
d_call: TRBD1
cdr3_aa: CASRLGQGKGSGNEKLFF
cdr3_nt: TGTGCCAGCAGACTCGGACAGGGCAAGGGGTCCGGTAATGAAAAACTGTTTTTT

clone_size: .
v_call: TRBV5-5
j_call: TRBJ1-2
d_call: TRBD1
cdr3_aa: CASSEGQDDYGYTF
cdr3_nt: TGTGCCAGCAGCGAGGGACAGGACGACTATGGCTACACCTTC